Each of the 10 T cell receptor beta chains below was sequenced from the same sample in a study of CD8 T cells in ankylosing spondylitis. Study-level results: A TCR beta motif made of under 10 highly homologous variants seemed typical of ankylosing spondylitis blood.

TCRdb called the 5' RACE reads again in MiXCR, with one record for every CDR3 protein. The data show about 840,000 distinct CDR3 sequences, approximately 12% seen once. No antigen has been assigned to these receptors. Specimen: blood, either unsorted or a sorted T cell fraction (not recorded which). These receptors were obtained from a male donor with ankylosing spondylitis.

The rearrangement uses TRBV5-1 and TRBJ2-7; 8 bases are shared with TRBD1. The germline V gene encodes CDR1 SGHRS and CDR2 YFSETQ. The CDR3 has 15 amino acids. After removal of 4 bases from V and 5 bases from J, the junction contained 11 bases not matched to a gene. CDR3 bases: TGCGCCAGCAGCCCCGACCGGACAGGGACCGACGAGCAGTACTTC. This translates into CASSPDRTGTDEQYF.

This clonotype was found many times. CDR3 protein: CASSQGQPGDTQYF. CDR3 sequence (DNA): TGCGCCAGCAGCCAGGGACAGCCAGGAGATACGCAGTATTTT. The chain combines TRBV4-3 with TRBJ2-3; 7 bases are a match to TRBD1. The germline CDR1 and CDR2 sequences are LGHNA and YSLEER. With V trimmed by 3 bases and J by 5 bases, 5 bases remained unmatched. The CDR3 runs to 14 residues.

This clonotype was picked up many times. The chain joins TRBV7-2 to TRBJ2-1, with TRBD2 identical over 9 bases. The length of the CDR3 is 14 residues. The germline V gene has CDR1 SGHTA and CDR2 FQGNSA. The V and J ends lost 6 bases and 9 bases, in that order; junction bases with no gene match: 9. The CDR3 coding sequence is TGTGCCAGCAGGGAGGGACTAGCCCCCCGTGAGCAGTTCTTC. This codes for CASREGLAPREQFF.

This clonotype was counted between two and nine times. The CDR3 reads CASSVVGGTSGRHEQFF. CDR3 nucleotide sequence: TGCGCCAGCAGCGTTGTAGGGGGGACTAGCGGGAGACATGAGCAGTTCTTC. J is TRBJ2-1 and V is TRBV5-1; 14 bases match TRBD2. The CDR3 is 17 residues long. V lost 4 bases and J lost 8; bases outside the gene matches: 11. The germline CDR1 and CDR2 sequences are SGHRS and YFSETQ.

In its sample, this clonotype was seen a few times. The V call is TRBV6-1, the J call TRBJ1-2; D perhaps matches TRBD1 (5 bases). Germline V gives CDR1 MNHNS, CDR2 SASEGT. V lost 8 bases, J lost 2 bases, and 15 bases lay in between. The CDR3 length is 14 residues. The CDR3, as DNA: TGTGCCAGCCACCGAGGGGCAGACAACTATGGCTACACCTTC. Translating it yields CASHRGADNYGYTF.

In this sample, this clonotype turned up a few times. The chain is built from TRBV11-2 and TRBJ2-7; TRBD2 might be the D (5 bases). Germline V gene sequence: CDR1 SGHAT, CDR2 FQNNGV. The CDR3 length is 14 residues. The ends were cut back, 5 bases at V and 2 bases at J, with 13 bases in the middle. In DNA form, the CDR3 reads TGTGCCAGCAGCCCCGGGGTGTCAGCCTACGAGCAGTACTTC. Residues: CASSPGVSAYEQYF.

This clonotype was counted a few times. CDR3 sequence reads: CASTRTPGANVLTF. CDR3 nucleotides: TGCGCCAGCACCCGGACTCCTGGGGCCAACGTCCTGACTTTC. The chain is built from TRBV5-1 and TRBJ2-6; weak D call: TRBD2 (5 bases). Trimming removed 6 bases from V and 2 bases from J, with 9 bases in between. Germline V lookup: CDR1 SGHRS, CDR2 YFSETQ. The CDR3 runs to 14 residues.

The CDR3 here is CAITGTGLGGEAFF. The CDR3 coding sequence is TGTGCCATCACCGGGACAGGGCTCGGCGGTGAAGCTTTCTTT. The chain combines TRBV10-3 with TRBJ1-1; the match to TRBD1 covers 9 bases. This CDR3 contains 14 residues. The germline CDR1 and CDR2 sequences are ENHRY and SYGVKD. V lost 7 bases, J lost 7 bases, and 10 bases stayed unmatched.

J is TRBJ2-1 and V is TRBV9; 9 bases are a match to TRBD2. This CDR3 comprises 13 residues. The V gene's germline CDR1 is SGDLS and CDR2 YYNGEE. The junction had 2 bases not matched to a gene; V was cut back by 0 bases and J by 10 bases. The CDR3: CASSVGSGGEQFF. The CDR3 nucleotides read TGTGCCAGCAGCGTAGGAAGCGGGGGGGAGCAGTTCTTC.

In this sample, this clonotype turned up a few times. The CDR3 sequence: CASSRYQGAGANVLTF. The CDR3 DNA sequence: TGTGCCAGCAGTCGTTACCAGGGGGCTGGGGCCAACGTCCTGACTTTC. The chain has TRBV6-1 and TRBJ2-6; 7 bases are shared with TRBD1. Trimming at V came to 5 bases and at J to 2 bases, leaving 6 bases not matched to a gene. The germline gives CDR1 MNHNS, CDR2 SASEGT. This CDR3 is 16 amino acids long.